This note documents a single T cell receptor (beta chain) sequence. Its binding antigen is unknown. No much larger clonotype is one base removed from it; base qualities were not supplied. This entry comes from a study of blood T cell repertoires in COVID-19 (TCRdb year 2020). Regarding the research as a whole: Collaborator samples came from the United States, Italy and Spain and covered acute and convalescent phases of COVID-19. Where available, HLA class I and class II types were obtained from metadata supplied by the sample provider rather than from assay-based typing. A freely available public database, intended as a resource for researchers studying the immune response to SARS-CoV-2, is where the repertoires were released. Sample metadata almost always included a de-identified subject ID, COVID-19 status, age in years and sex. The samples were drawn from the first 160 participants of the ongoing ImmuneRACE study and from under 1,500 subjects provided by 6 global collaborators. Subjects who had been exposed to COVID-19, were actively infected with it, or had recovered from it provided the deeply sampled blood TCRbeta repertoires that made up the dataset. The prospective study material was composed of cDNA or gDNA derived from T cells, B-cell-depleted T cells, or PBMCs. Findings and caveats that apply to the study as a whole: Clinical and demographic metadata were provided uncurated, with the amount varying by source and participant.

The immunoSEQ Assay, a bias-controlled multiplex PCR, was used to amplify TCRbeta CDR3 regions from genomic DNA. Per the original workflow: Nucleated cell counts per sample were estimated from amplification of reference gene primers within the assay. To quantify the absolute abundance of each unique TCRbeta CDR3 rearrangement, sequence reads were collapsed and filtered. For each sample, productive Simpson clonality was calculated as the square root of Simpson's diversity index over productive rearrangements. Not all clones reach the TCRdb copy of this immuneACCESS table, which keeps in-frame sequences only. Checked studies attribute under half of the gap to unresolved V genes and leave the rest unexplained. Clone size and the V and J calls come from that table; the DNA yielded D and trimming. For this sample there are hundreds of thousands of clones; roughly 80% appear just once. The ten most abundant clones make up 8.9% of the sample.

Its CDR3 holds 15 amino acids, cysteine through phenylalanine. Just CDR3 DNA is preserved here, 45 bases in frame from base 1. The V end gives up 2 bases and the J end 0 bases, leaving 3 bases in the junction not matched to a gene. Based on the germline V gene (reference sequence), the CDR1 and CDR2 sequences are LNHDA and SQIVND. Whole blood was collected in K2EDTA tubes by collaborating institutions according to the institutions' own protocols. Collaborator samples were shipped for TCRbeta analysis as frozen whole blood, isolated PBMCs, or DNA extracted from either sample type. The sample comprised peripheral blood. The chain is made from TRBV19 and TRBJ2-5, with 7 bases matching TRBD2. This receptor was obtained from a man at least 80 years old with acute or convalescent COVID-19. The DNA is TGTGCCAGTAGTATACGCGGGAGTTACCAAGAGACCCAGTACTTC. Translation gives CASSIRGSYQETQYF.